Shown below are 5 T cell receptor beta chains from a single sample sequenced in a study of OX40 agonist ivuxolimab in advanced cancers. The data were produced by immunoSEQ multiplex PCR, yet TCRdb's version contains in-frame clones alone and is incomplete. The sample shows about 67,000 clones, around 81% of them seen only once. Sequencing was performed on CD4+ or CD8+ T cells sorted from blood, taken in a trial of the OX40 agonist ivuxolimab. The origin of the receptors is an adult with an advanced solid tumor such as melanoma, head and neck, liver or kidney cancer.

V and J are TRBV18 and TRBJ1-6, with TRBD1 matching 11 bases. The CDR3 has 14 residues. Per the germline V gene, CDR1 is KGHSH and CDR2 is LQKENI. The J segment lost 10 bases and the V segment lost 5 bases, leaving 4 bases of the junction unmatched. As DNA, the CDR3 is TGTGCCAGCTCATCGGGACAGGGGGGATCACCCCTCCACTTT. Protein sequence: CASSSGQGGSPLHF. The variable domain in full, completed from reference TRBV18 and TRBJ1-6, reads NAGVMQNPRHLVRRRGQEARLRCSPMKGHSHVYWYRQLPEEGLKFMVYLQKENIIDESGMPKERFSAEFPKEGPSILRIQQVVRGDSAAYFCASSSGQGGSPLHFGNGTRLTVT.

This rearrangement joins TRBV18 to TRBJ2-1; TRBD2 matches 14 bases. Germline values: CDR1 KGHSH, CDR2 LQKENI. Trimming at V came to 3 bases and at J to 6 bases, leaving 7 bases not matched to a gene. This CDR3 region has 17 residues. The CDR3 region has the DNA TGTGCCAGCTCACCGGGACTAGCGGGGGCCTCTAGCAATGAGCAGTTCTTC. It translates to CASSPGLAGASSNEQFF.

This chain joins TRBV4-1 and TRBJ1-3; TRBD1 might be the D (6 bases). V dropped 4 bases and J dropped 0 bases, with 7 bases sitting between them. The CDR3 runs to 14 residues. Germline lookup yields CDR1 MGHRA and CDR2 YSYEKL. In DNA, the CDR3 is TGCGCCAGCAGCCGGACAGTCTCTGGAAACACCATATATTTT. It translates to CASSRTVSGNTIYF.

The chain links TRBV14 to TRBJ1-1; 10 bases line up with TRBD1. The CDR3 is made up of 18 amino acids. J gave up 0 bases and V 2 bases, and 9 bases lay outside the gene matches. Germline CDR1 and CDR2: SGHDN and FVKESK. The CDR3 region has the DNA TGTGCCAGCAGCCAATACTCCGGGACAGGGGTCATGAACACTGAAGCTTTCTTT. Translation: CASSQYSGTGVMNTEAFF.

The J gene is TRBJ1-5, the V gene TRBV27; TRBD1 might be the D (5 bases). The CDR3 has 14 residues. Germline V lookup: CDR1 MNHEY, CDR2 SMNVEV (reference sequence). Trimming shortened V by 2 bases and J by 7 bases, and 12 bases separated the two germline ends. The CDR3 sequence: CASSLAGRGQPQHF. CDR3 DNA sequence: TGTGCCAGCAGTTTAGCAGGCCGGGGCCAGCCCCAGCATTTT.